The sequence of this T cell receptor (beta chain) was determined in a study of blood T cell repertoires in COVID-19. Followed longitudinally, the Seattle patients had been enrolled during active infection. Germline V gene lookup returns CDR1 MNHEY and CDR2 SMNVEV (reference sequence). The CDR3 is 17 residues long. Trimming took 3 bases from V and 7 from J, leaving 21 bases between them. This table comes from immunoSEQ multiplex PCR, and its TCRdb copy is limited to in-frame clones, with some not included. The sample has about 180,000 clones; approximately 85% are singletons. The chain couples TRBV27 to TRBJ1-4; D is possibly TRBD1 (5 bases). The sample comprised peripheral blood. The sequence was collected from a man older than 75 with COVID-19, enrolled during active disease. CDR3: CASSLRGSPGLSEKLFF. DNA of the CDR3: TGTGCCAGCAGTTTGCGAGGTTCGCCAGGGCTTTCTGAAAAACTGTTTTTT. Full variable domain (missing parts from reference TRBV27 and TRBJ1-4): EAQVTQNPRYLITVTGKKLTVTCSQNMNHEYMSWYRQDPGLGLRQIYYSMNVEVTDKGDVPEGYKVSRKEKRNFPLILESPSPNQTSLYFCASSLRGSPGLSEKLFFGSGTQLSVL.